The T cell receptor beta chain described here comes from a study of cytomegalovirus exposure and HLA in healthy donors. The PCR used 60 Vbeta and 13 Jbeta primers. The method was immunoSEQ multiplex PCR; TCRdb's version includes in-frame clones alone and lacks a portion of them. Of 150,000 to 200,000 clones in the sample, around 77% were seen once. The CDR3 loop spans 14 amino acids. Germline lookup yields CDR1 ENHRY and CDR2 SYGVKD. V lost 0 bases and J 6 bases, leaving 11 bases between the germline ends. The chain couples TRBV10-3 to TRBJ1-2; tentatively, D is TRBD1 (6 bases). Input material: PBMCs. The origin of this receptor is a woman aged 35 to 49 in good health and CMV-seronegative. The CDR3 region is CAISESKGGNGYTF. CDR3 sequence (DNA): TGTGCCATCAGTGAGTCGAAGGGGGGGAATGGCTACACCTTC.